This TCR beta chain was recovered during a study of CD8 T cells in Susac syndrome. The V gene's germline CDR1 is DFQATT and CDR2 SNEGSKA (reference sequence). J was trimmed by 7 bases and V by 0 bases; bases with no gene match: 16. This CDR3 has 18 residues. Roughly 0.45 to 1 ug RNA was reverse transcribed with random hexamers. Amplification of TCR beta CDR3 by immunoSEQ multiplex PCR spanned 54 Vbeta and 13 Jbeta. TCRdb re-called the immunoSEQ multiplex PCR reads through MiXCR, storing one row per CDR3 protein. The sample has approximately 190,000 distinct CDR3 sequences; around 95% are singletons. FACS enriched CD8+ TEMRA cells, while bulk CD8+ and CD4+ were negatively isolated.

The chain couples TRBV20-1 to TRBJ2-1, with TRBD2 matching over 9 bases. The sequence came from a human donor with Susac syndrome. The sample was CD8+ T cells from PBMCs. CDR3 residues: CSAREYFSGSGSRNEQFF. The CDR3 bases are TGCAGTGCTAGAGAATATTTTAGCGGGAGCGGTTCAAGAAATGAGCAGTTCTTC.